The 30 T cell receptor beta chains presented below share a single source sample, sequenced in a study of shared clonotypes between healthy human individuals. TCRdb's table, derived via immunoSEQ multiplex PCR, lists solely in-frame clones and lacks some. The profile covers about 1.5 million clones, with approximately 98% appearing a single time and 0.45% taken by the ten largest. The sample taken for sequencing was naive CD4+ T cells sorted from blood. Indicated subset: CD45RA+ positively selected. Source of these receptors: a man younger than 45 in good health.

The chain carries TRBV4-3 and TRBJ2-6; TRBD1 might be the D (6 bases). The CDR3 has 16 residues. From germline, CDR1 is LGHNA and CDR2 YSLEER. Trimming removed 4 bases at V and 0 bases at J, with 10 bases between. Here the CDR3 DNA reads TGCGCCAGCAGCCGAGGACAGATCTCTGGGGCCAACGTCCTGACTTTC. Its protein is CASSRGQISGANVLTF.

In the case of this clone: Other DNA sequences in this specimen translate into the identical CDR3. This chain connects TRBV29-1 to TRBJ2-7; tentatively, D is TRBD2 (6 bases). V was pared by 6 bases and J by 0 bases, with 12 bases between. Germline-derived CDR1 and CDR2 are SQVTM and ANQGSEA. CDR3 length equals 13 residues. This CDR3 reads CSVGVGGSYEQYF. Written as DNA, the CDR3 is TGCAGCGTAGGGGTGGGAGGCTCCTACGAGCAGTACTTC.

The V gene is TRBV25-1, the J gene TRBJ1-4; maybe TRBD1 (5 bases). There are 14 residues in the CDR3. V lost 4 bases and J lost 7, with 13 bases in between. Germline-derived CDR1 and CDR2 are MGHDK and SYGVNS. CDR3 loop: CASSGGVWREKLFF. CDR3 coding DNA: TGTGCCAGCAGTGGGGGGGTATGGCGTGAAAAACTGTTTTTT.

The chain recombines TRBV5-6 with TRBJ2-2; 9 positions agree with TRBD1. V trimming: 4 bases; J trimming: 6 bases; junction bases outside the gene matches: 7. Germline values: CDR1 SGHDT, CDR2 YYEEEE. The CDR3 has 15 amino acids. This CDR3 is CASSADTGGPGELFF. Here the CDR3 DNA reads TGTGCCAGCAGCGCAGATACAGGGGGCCCCGGGGAGCTGTTTTTT. Combining the CDR3 with reference TRBV5-6 and TRBJ2-2 gives the whole variable domain DAGVTQSPTHLIKTRGQQVTLRCSPKSGHDTVSWYQQALGQGPQFIFQYYEEEERQRGNFPDRFSGHQFPNYSSELNVNALLLGDSALYLCASSADTGGPGELFFGEGSRLTVL.

The chain employs TRBV27 and TRBJ1-2; D not resolved. CDR1 is MNHEY and CDR2 is SMNVEV in the germline V gene (reference sequence). The CDR3 sequence is 16 residues long. The V end was cut by 0 bases, the J end by 2 bases, with 13 bases between. The DNA for the CDR3 is TGTGCCAGCAGTTTATCAGCTATACCCGGGAACTATGGCTACACCTTC. It specifies CASSLSAIPGNYGYTF.

The V gene is TRBV5-1, the J gene TRBJ2-1; 9 nucleotides agree with TRBD2. The CDR3 runs to 16 residues. The junction had 7 bases not matched to a gene; V was cut back by 0 bases and J by 6 bases. Per germline, CDR1 SGHRS and CDR2 YFSETQ. In nucleotides, the CDR3 is TGCGCCAGCAGCTTGGAGGCGGGAGGGCCGGGCAATGAGCAGTTCTTC. This translates into CASSLEAGGPGNEQFF.

J is TRBJ2-7 and V is TRBV5-1, with TRBD1 identical over 12 bases. Germline V CDR1 and CDR2: SGHRS, YFSETQ. This CDR3 is 15 amino acids long. The trim removed 4 bases at V and 6 bases at J, leaving 8 bases unmatched. The CDR3 loop reads CASSPRGGQGAEQYF. The CDR3 region has the DNA TGCGCCAGCAGCCCCCGGGGGGGACAGGGGGCCGAGCAGTACTTC.

This chain links TRBV11-2 with TRBJ2-7; the D call may be TRBD1 or TRBD2 (6 bases each). The V and J ends lost 1 base and 3 bases respectively, with 10 bases between them. Germline V gene data show CDR1 as SGHAT and CDR2 as FQNNGV. The CDR3 loop spans 14 amino acids. This CDR3 reads CASSLGRGFYEQYF. DNA for the CDR3: TGTGCCAGCAGCTTAGGGAGGGGGTTCTACGAGCAGTACTTC.

This sequence joins TRBV18 and TRBJ1-5; D might be TRBD1 (6 bases). The CDR3 length is 15 residues. Per germline, CDR1 KGHSH and CDR2 LQKENI. The germline V and J ends were trimmed by 4 bases and 1 base, with 11 bases remaining between them. In DNA, the CDR3 is TGTGCCAGCTCACTAAACAGGGAGAGCAATCAGCCCCAGCATTTT. This codes for CASSLNRESNQPQHF.

This clone was observed once. The chain employs TRBV27 and TRBJ2-1; D is ambiguous. Germline assignment: CDR1 MNHEY and CDR2 SMNVEV (reference sequence). This CDR3 region has 14 residues. The V gene lost 7 bases and the J gene lost 1 base, with 11 bases spanning the gap. Here the CDR3 DNA reads TGTGCCAGCACCCTAGGAACGTCCTACAATGAGCAGTTCTTC. Its translation is CASTLGTSYNEQFF.

CDR3 nucleotides: TGTGCCAGCAGTCCATCCGGGAGAGCGACAGATACGCAGTATTTT. It encodes CASSPSGRATDTQYF. The J gene is TRBJ2-3, the V gene TRBV6-5, with a possible D match to TRBD2 (6 bases). The V end lost 5 bases, the J end lost 3 bases, and 15 bases lay between the germline ends. Germline loops: CDR1 MNHEY, CDR2 SVGAGI. The CDR3 contains 15 residues.

The rearrangement links TRBV9 to TRBJ2-7; tentative D call: TRBD2 (6 bases). CDR3 size: 15 residues. Trimming shortened V by 4 bases and J by 6 bases, and 20 bases separated the two germline ends. The germline V gene has CDR1 SGDLS and CDR2 YYNGEE. As DNA, the CDR3 is TGTGCCAGCAGCCCAGTTCCCACAGTGGAGGGCGAGCAGTACTTC. It is translated as CASSPVPTVEGEQYF.

This clone was counted a single time. The genes are TRBV29-1 and TRBJ2-7, with D maybe TRBD2 (6 bases). The ends were cut back, 4 bases at V and 0 bases at J, with 19 bases in the middle. The CDR3 totals 16 residues. CDR1 and CDR2 (germline): SQVTM, ANQGSEA. CDR3 nucleotide sequence: TGCAGCGTTGGCGGGGCCCGGGGTCAGAGCTCCTACGAGCAGTACTTC. Translation: CSVGGARGQSSYEQYF.

The rearrangement uses TRBV18 and TRBJ2-7; D is unclear. Trimming removed 0 bases from V and 2 bases from J, with 8 bases in between. Germline V gene sequence: CDR1 KGHSH, CDR2 LQKENI. The CDR3 runs 14 residues. CDR3 in DNA: TGTGCCAGCTCACCACCTTCACGCCCCTACGAGCAGTACTTC. Translation: CASSPPSRPYEQYF.

The genes are TRBV2 and TRBJ2-2; D uncertain. Germline loops: CDR1 SNHLY, CDR2 FYNNEI. The CDR3 sequence is 15 residues long. V lost 7 bases and J 1 base, leaving 13 bases between the germline ends. DNA of the CDR3: TGTGCCAGCACCCAATGGCGCCAGAACACCGGGGAGCTGTTTTTT. Translating it yields CASTQWRQNTGELFF.

The rearrangement joins TRBV28 to TRBJ1-4; D is possibly TRBD1 (5 bases). V was trimmed by 4 bases and J by 6 bases, leaving 9 bases between them. The CDR3 consists of 13 residues. Germline loops: CDR1 MDHEN, CDR2 SYDVKM. The CDR3 region has the DNA TGTGCCAGCAGTTCCCCGGGGGATGAAAAACTGTTTTTT. Protein: CASSSPGDEKLFF.

The V gene is TRBV6-1, the J gene TRBJ2-5; D unresolved. The ends were cut back, 7 bases at V and 4 bases at J, with 7 bases in the middle. The CDR3 contains 11 residues. From germline, CDR1 is MNHNS and CDR2 SASEGT. CDR3 DNA: TGTGCCAGCAAACTGGGAGAGACCCAGTACTTC. Encoded protein: CASKLGETQYF.

This clone appeared a single time. The CDR3 nucleotides read TGTGCCAGCAGTCGACAGGGGGCCTGGAATGAGCAGTTCTTC. This translates into CASSRQGAWNEQFF. This chain joins TRBV28 and TRBJ2-1; 10 bases line up with TRBD1. From germline, CDR1 is MDHEN and CDR2 SYDVKM. V lost 5 bases, J lost 7 bases, and 5 bases stayed unmatched. The length of the CDR3 is 14 residues. Full variable domain (missing parts from reference TRBV28 and TRBJ2-1): DVKVTQSSRYLVKRTGEKVFLECVQDMDHENMFWYRQDPGLGLRLIYFSYDVKMKEKGDIPEGYSVSREKKERFSLILESASTNQTSMYLCASSRQGAWNEQFFGPGTRLTVL.

This chain links TRBV5-1 with TRBJ1-2; TRBD1 might be the D (6 bases). The CDR3 loop spans 15 amino acids. V was trimmed by 4 bases and J by 1 base, leaving 14 bases between them. In germline, CDR1 is SGHRS, CDR2 YFSETQ. The CDR3 here is CASSTGTTFNYGYTF. Written as DNA, the CDR3 is TGCGCCAGCAGCACAGGGACTACGTTTAACTATGGCTACACCTTC.

The chain has TRBV7-2 and TRBJ2-3, with TRBD1 as a possible D gene (5 bases). Germline V gene lookup returns CDR1 SGHTA and CDR2 FQGNSA. The CDR3 has 17 amino acids. Trimming took off 5 bases at V and 2 bases at J, with 20 bases between the two ends. CDR3 coding DNA: TGTGCCAGCAGCCGAAGACAGTGGGATCCTTACACAGATACGCAGTATTTT. Its translation: CASSRRQWDPYTDTQYF.

The chain joins TRBV29-1 to TRBJ2-3; TRBD2 matches at 8 bases. In germline, CDR1 is SQVTM, CDR2 ANQGSEA. The CDR3 spans 15 residues. V was pared by 2 bases and J by 5 bases, with 9 bases of the junction left unmatched. The CDR3 is CSVEKGTRGLDTQYF. For the CDR3, the DNA is TGCAGCGTTGAAAAGGGGACTAGAGGACTAGATACGCAGTATTTT.

This chain uses TRBV5-4 with TRBJ1-1; TRBD1 might be the D (6 bases). The CDR3 runs 16 residues. V shed 0 bases and J shed 0 bases, with 12 bases lying between them. CDR1 is SGHNT, CDR2 YYREEE, per germline (reference sequence). The CDR3 DNA reads TGTGCCAGCAGCTTGGCAGGGGCGGACATGAACACTGAAGCTTTCTTT. It specifies CASSLAGADMNTEAFF.

To note about this clone: Other DNA sequences in the same sample also yield this CDR3. The V and J genes are TRBV18 and TRBJ2-1, with 13 nucleotides matching TRBD2. CDR3 length: 15 amino acids. With V trimmed by 4 bases and J by 3 bases, 0 bases remained unmatched. Germline V gene data show CDR1 as KGHSH and CDR2 as LQKENI. The CDR3 sequence is CASSRLAGGYNEQFF. The CDR3 DNA reads TGTGCCAGCTCACGACTAGCGGGAGGCTACAATGAGCAGTTCTTC.

The DNA of the CDR3 is TGTGCCAGCTCACCACCCCGGACTAGCGCTTCAGATACGCAGTATTTT. Its translation: CASSPPRTSASDTQYF. This rearrangement joins TRBV18 to TRBJ2-3; TRBD2 matches at 9 bases. Germline trimming cut 0 bases from V and 4 bases from J; bases unmatched to any gene: 5. The germline CDR1 and CDR2 sequences are KGHSH and LQKENI. This CDR3 has 16 amino acids.

This rearrangement joins TRBV6-1 to TRBJ2-5, with TRBD2 identical over 12 bases. V dropped 6 bases and J dropped 5; count of bases not matched to a gene: 7. CDR1 and CDR2 (germline): MNHNS, SASEGT. The CDR3 runs to 15 residues. The CDR3 is CASRNTSGRWETQYF. The CDR3 bases are TGTGCCAGCAGAAACACTAGCGGGAGGTGGGAGACCCAGTACTTC.

The chain joins TRBV28 to TRBJ2-1, with TRBD2 matching over 10 bases. The CDR3 length is 16 residues. With V trimmed by 3 bases and J by 0 bases, 2 bases remained unmatched. From germline, CDR1 is MDHEN and CDR2 SYDVKM. CDR3 bases: TGTGCCAGCAGTTTCCCTAGCGGGGGCTCCTACAATGAGCAGTTCTTC. Its protein product is CASSFPSGGSYNEQFF.

The chain joins TRBV9 to TRBJ2-2; no firm D call. CDR1 is SGDLS and CDR2 is YYNGEE in the germline V gene. Deletions cut 0 bases from V and 6 bases from J, with 15 bases between. The CDR3 covers 16 residues. The CDR3 DNA reads as TGTGCCAGCAGCGTAGCCTCGCTTCCGATTGCCGGGGAGCTGTTTTTT. Amino acid sequence: CASSVASLPIAGELFF.

The V call is TRBV11-2, the J call TRBJ2-1, with TRBD2 as a possible D gene (5 bases). V was pared by 5 bases and J by 0 bases, with 17 bases between. This CDR3 has 17 amino acids. Germline V CDR1 and CDR2: SGHAT, FQNNGV. The CDR3 nucleotides are TGTGCCAGCAGCCTAACGGTAGCGCCTAGCTCCTACAATGAGCAGTTCTTC. It yields the protein CASSLTVAPSSYNEQFF.

As for this clone: This sample also contains other DNA sequences that code for the same CDR3. The chain has TRBV28 and TRBJ2-5, with TRBD2 matching 8 bases. Germline V gene lookup returns CDR1 MDHEN and CDR2 SYDVKM. The CDR3 spans 14 residues. V trimming: 4 bases; J trimming: 5 bases; junction bases outside the gene matches: 6. The CDR3 nucleotides are TGTGCCAGCAGTTCTGCGGGAGGCAGGGAGACCCAGTACTTC. Amino acid sequence: CASSSAGGRETQYF.

This clone was recorded only once. This rearrangement joins TRBV5-1 to TRBJ2-2; TRBD1 is a possible D gene (6 bases). The CDR3 consists of 15 residues. CDR1 SGHRS and CDR2 YFSETQ come from the germline V gene. V lost 3 bases, J lost 2 bases, and 11 bases lay in between. CDR3 in DNA: TGCGCCAGCAGCTCTGGACAGTTCAACACCGGGGAGCTGTTTTTT. It is translated as CASSSGQFNTGELFF.